This T cell receptor (beta chain) was found in a study of breast tumors, draining lymph nodes, adjacent tissues. TCRdb ran MiXCR on the multiplex PCR reads and lists one entry per CDR3 protein. The top ten clones hold 3% to 4% of a sample with some 250,000 distinct CDR3 sequences, about 34% of them seen once. The study, taken as a whole, reports: Tumor TCR diversity was below lymph nodes but above nontumor tissue.

The CDR3 loop spans 14 amino acids. The V segment lost 5 bases and the J segment 6 bases; nucleotides outside the gene matches: 8. CDR1 and CDR2 (germline): SGHAT, FQNNGV. Samples came from axillary lymph nodes draining the breast cancer. The table lists this clonotype with many counts. Antigen: not known. Sequencing used axillary lymph node tissue. V and J are TRBV11-2 and TRBJ2-5, with 8 positions matching TRBD1. The receptor's source is a female donor with breast cancer. Some clones in this sample may be carry-over from other donors' samples. The chain's CDR3 is CASSPSTGGKTQYF. CDR3 bases: TGTGCCAGCAGCCCTAGTACAGGGGGAAAGACCCAGTACTTC. Complete variable domain (other parts from reference TRBV11-2 and TRBJ2-5): EAGVAQSPRYKIIEKRQSVAFWCNPISGHATLYWYQQILGQGPKLLIQFQNNGVVDDSQLPKDRFSAERLKGVDSTLKIQPAKLEDSAVYLCASSPSTGGKTQYFGPGTRLLVL.